A selection of T cell receptor beta chains follows, all from one sample in a study of T cell responses to AZD1222 COVID-19 vaccine. This table comes from immunoSEQ multiplex PCR, and its TCRdb copy is limited to in-frame clones, with some not included. The data contain just over 90,000 clones, 75% to 90% of them singletons. Source: peripheral blood, taken 28 days after the second AZD1222 dose. Receptors were obtained from an adult who received the AZD1222 COVID-19 vaccine. CDR3s include the opening cysteine and the closing phenylalanine or tryptophan. Fields, in order: J gene, V gene, clone size, D gene, CDR3 protein, CDR3 DNA. D genes are given only for firm matches. Only some rows state a clone size, as once, few, many or a class for expanded clones.

TRBJ2-1,TRBV7-3,NA,TRBD2,CASSLGTSGGVSYNEQFF,TGTGCCAGCAGCCTAGGGACTAGCGGGGGGGTCTCCTACAATGAGCAGTTCTTC
TRBJ1-1,TRBV25-1,NA,TRBD1,CASSSRFPTGDTEAFF,TGTGCCAGCAGTTCCCGCTTCCCCACAGGGGACACTGAAGCTTTCTTT
TRBJ2-1,TRBV14,once,NA,CASSQAGRSVRNEQFF,TGTGCCAGCAGCCAAGCGGGAAGATCGGTCCGAAATGAGCAGTTCTTC
TRBJ1-4,TRBV6-5,NA,NA,CASSYSFLATNEKLFF,TGTGCCAGCAGTTACTCTTTCCTTGCAACTAATGAAAAACTGTTTTTT
TRBJ1-2,TRBV21-1,NA,NA,CASNPSQGTYGYTF,TGTGCCAGCAACCCTTCACAGGGCACCTATGGCTACACCTTC
TRBJ2-7,TRBV7-8,NA,TRBD1,CASSLPGQQEYEQYF,TGTGCCAGCAGCTTACCGGGACAGCAAGAGTACGAGCAGTACTTC
TRBJ1-2,TRBV6-2/TRBV6-3,NA,TRBD1,CASSYYQGGVYGYTF,TGTGCCAGCAGTTACTATCAAGGGGGCGTCTATGGCTACACCTTC
TRBJ1-1,TRBV15,NA,TRBD1,CATSPEGAITEAFF,TGTGCCACCAGCCCGGAGGGGGCAATCACTGAAGCTTTCTTT
TRBJ1-3,TRBV9,NA,NA,CASTPERDRVSGNTIYF,TGTGCCAGCACCCCAGAAAGGGACCGGGTCTCTGGAAACACCATATATTTT
TRBJ2-3,TRBV18,NA,NA,CASSPLGGDTDTQYF,TGTGCCAGCTCACCACTTGGAGGTGACACAGATACGCAGTATTTT
TRBJ1-1,TRBV7-3,NA,NA,CASSVGQNTEAFF,TGTGCCAGCAGCGTAGGGCAGAACACTGAAGCTTTCTTT
TRBJ1-6,TRBV4-1,NA,NA,CASSLEGLGNSYNSPLHF,TGCGCCAGCAGCCTAGAGGGGTTAGGGAACTCCTATAATTCACCCCTCCACTTT
TRBJ2-7,TRBV7-9,NA,NA,CASSLVGRGYEQYF,TGTGCCAGCAGCTTAGTGGGCAGGGGCTACGAGCAGTACTTC
TRBJ1-5,TRBV6-2/TRBV6-3,NA,TRBD1,CASSYVGTGVNQPQHF,TGTGCCAGCAGTTACGTCGGGACAGGGGTAAATCAGCCCCAGCATTTT
TRBJ2-1,TRBV6-5,NA,TRBD2,CASSYLASGVGDEQFF,TGTGCCAGCAGTTACTTAGCTAGCGGGGTTGGGGATGAGCAGTTCTTC
TRBJ2-3,TRBV20-1,NA,TRBD2,CSASRASGFTDTQYF,TGCAGTGCTAGTCGGGCTAGCGGATTCACAGATACGCAGTATTTT
TRBJ1-6,TRBV18,NA,NA,CASSRADPYNSPLHF,TGTGCCAGCTCACGAGCCGACCCTTATAATTCACCCCTCCACTTT
TRBJ1-1,TRBV10-3,NA,TRBD1,CAISDQDRDTEAFF,TGTGCCATCAGTGACCAGGACAGGGACACTGAAGCTTTCTTT
TRBJ1-1,TRBV20-1,once,NA,CSGRDGTEAFF,TGCAGTGGCCGAGACGGCACTGAAGCTTTCTTT
TRBJ1-1,TRBV6-2/TRBV6-3,once,NA,CASSPRTMNTEAFF,TGTGCCAGCAGTCCAAGGACGATGAACACTGAAGCTTTCTTT
TRBJ1-2,TRBV4-2,few,NA,CASSQERANYGYTF,TGTGCCAGCAGCCAAGAAAGAGCTAACTATGGCTACACCTTC
TRBJ2-7,TRBV19,NA,NA,CASSISRGTYEQYF,TGTGCCAGTAGTATTTCGCGGGGAACCTACGAGCAGTACTTC
TRBJ2-2,TRBV4-3,once,TRBD1,CASSQGLTTGVYAVNTGELFF,TGCGCCAGCAGCCAAGGACTGACGACAGGGGTTTACGCGGTGAACACCGGGGAGCTGTTTTTT
TRBJ2-1,TRBV7-6,NA,TRBD2,CASSLVGAGGPPEQFF,TGTGCCAGCAGCTTAGTTGGGGCGGGGGGCCCCCCGGAGCAGTTCTTC
TRBJ1-2,TRBV6-5,NA,NA,CASSYSGPTSGGYTF,TGTGCCAGCAGTTACTCTGGCCCGACGTCGGGTGGCTACACCTTC
TRBJ1-1,TRBV29-1,NA,NA,CSVAAGWGMVDTEAFF,TGCAGCGTTGCGGCAGGGTGGGGCATGGTGGACACTGAAGCTTTCTTT